A single sample is the source of the 19 T cell receptor beta chains below, sequenced in a study of T cells in Graves' hyperthyroidism and ophthalmopathy. From RNA transcripts, TCR beta CDR3 regions were amplified. The TCR CDR3 first-round RT-PCR relied on the HTBI primer set. TCRdb reprocessed the multiplex PCR reads via MiXCR and lists one record per CDR3 protein. The sample holds 300,000 to 450,000 distinct CDR3 sequences, 17% seen once. Sequences were obtained from blood. The receptor set was obtained from a woman aged 25 to 45 with Graves' hyperthyroidism that later progressed to Graves' ophthalmopathy.

This rearrangement joins TRBV12-3 or TRBV12-4 to TRBJ1-2; maybe TRBD1 (5 bases). This CDR3 is 14 amino acids long. V was clipped by 0 bases and J by 4 bases, with 9 bases between them. CDR3 nucleotides: TGTGCCAGCAGTTTAGCTGGGACCTTCTATGGCTACACCTTC. Protein sequence: CASSLAGTFYGYTF.

CDR3 DNA sequence: TGCGCCAGCAGCTTATCAGGGGATCCGGAGACCCAGTACTTC. Protein: CASSLSGDPETQYF. The gene calls are TRBV5-1 and TRBJ2-5, with D possibly TRBD1 on 6 matching bases. This CDR3 region has 14 residues. V lost 2 bases and J 5 bases, leaving 13 bases between the germline ends. CDR1 and CDR2 (germline): SGHRS, YFSETQ.

This clonotype was found many times. The rearrangement joins TRBV2 to TRBJ1-5; the D is unclear. This CDR3 comprises 13 residues. Trimming took off 8 bases at V and 0 bases at J, with 8 bases between the two ends. The germline gives CDR1 SNHLY, CDR2 FYNNEI. CDR3 sequence reads: CASGLNSNQPQHF. CDR3 in DNA: TGTGCCAGCGGACTTAATAGCAATCAGCCCCAGCATTTT.

The sample holds a few counts of this clonotype. The rearrangement joins TRBV3-1 to TRBJ1-2; 10 bases align to TRBD1. Germline values: CDR1 LGHDT, CDR2 YNNKEL (reference sequence). V shed 3 bases, J shed 3 bases, and the junction held 4 bases outside the gene matches. The CDR3 extends over 15 amino acids. This CDR3 is CASSQGQGLYYGYTF. In DNA, the CDR3 is TGTGCCAGCAGCCAGGGACAGGGGCTGTACTATGGCTACACCTTC.

V is TRBV28 and J is TRBJ2-1, with TRBD2 matching 13 bases. Trimming at V came to 6 bases and at J to 9 bases, leaving 14 bases not matched to a gene. The CDR3 totals 17 residues. Germline V gene sequence: CDR1 MDHEN, CDR2 SYDVKM. The CDR3, as DNA: TGTGCCAGCAGCCACTCCACGGGACTAGCGGGGTTAAGTGAGCAGTTCTTC. Translated: CASSHSTGLAGLSEQFF.

This clonotype has a handful of counts. The V call is TRBV6-1, the J call TRBJ1-6, with a possible D match to TRBD1 (5 bases). The CDR3 has 14 residues. Trimming left V 9 bases short and J 0 bases short, with 9 bases between. Germline V CDR1 and CDR2: MNHNS, SASEGT. CDR3 in DNA: TGTGCCAGTTCGGGACGCTCCTATAATTCACCCCTCCACTTT. Encoded protein: CASSGRSYNSPLHF.

The V and J genes are TRBV18 and TRBJ2-1; TRBD2 is a possible D gene (5 bases). Deletions cut 0 bases from V and 0 bases from J, with 15 bases between. The CDR3 length is 18 residues. Germline values: CDR1 KGHSH, CDR2 LQKENI. The CDR3 nucleotides are TGTGCCAGCTCACCACCCAGCGGAGGAGGTCCCTCCTACAATGAGCAGTTCTTC. Its translation: CASSPPSGGGPSYNEQFF.

This chain connects TRBV4-1 to TRBJ2-2; D assignment may be TRBD1 or TRBD2 (6 bases each). This CDR3 contains 16 residues. Germline CDR1 MGHRA, CDR2 YSYEKL. Trimming shortened V by 5 bases and J by 2 bases, and 15 bases separated the two germline ends. CDR3 nucleotide sequence: TGCGCCAGCAGCGTCGAGGGGGGAGGAAACACCGGGGAGCTGTTTTTT. Translated, it gives CASSVEGGGNTGELFF.

On this clonotype itself: A read error may be the cause here, since a much bigger clone is one base away. The chain is built from TRBV10-2 and TRBJ2-1; 9 nucleotides line up with TRBD1. Losses at the gene ends were 4 bases for V and 10 bases for J; bases not matched to a gene: 11. This CDR3 comprises 15 residues. Germline CDR1 WSHSY, CDR2 SAAADI. The CDR3 region is CASSAPSPGTGEQFF. The CDR3 region has the DNA TGCGCCAGCAGTGCGCCCAGTCCAGGGACAGGGGAGCAGTTCTTC.

At least ten counts were recorded for this clonotype. V and J are TRBV3-1 and TRBJ2-7; D gene uncertain. Trimming stripped 0 bases from V and 3 bases from J, with 12 bases between. CDR1 and CDR2 from the germline V gene are LGHDT and YNNKEL (reference sequence). CDR3 size: 15 residues. The CDR3 coding sequence is TGTGCCAGCAGCCAAGAGGCGGTCAAGCTCTACGAGCAGTACTTC. This sequence encodes CASSQEAVKLYEQYF.

The gene calls are TRBV4-1 and TRBJ1-2, with TRBD1 as a possible D gene (5 bases). This CDR3 comprises 16 residues. Germline V gene lookup returns CDR1 MGHRA and CDR2 YSYEKL. Trimming pared 1 base from V and 2 bases from J, leaving 14 bases between. CDR3 amino acids: CASSQGRERGNYGYTF. CDR3 coding DNA: TGCGCCAGCAGCCAAGGCAGGGAAAGGGGCAACTATGGCTACACCTTC.

This clonotype was picked up a small number of times. V gene TRBV19 combines with J gene TRBJ2-2; 9 nucleotides line up with TRBD1. The germline V gene encodes CDR1 LNHDA and CDR2 SQIVND (reference sequence). V dropped 6 bases and J dropped 6; count of bases not matched to a gene: 14. The length of the CDR3 is 17 residues. CDR3 region: CASRLVSYRGPAGELFF. DNA for the CDR3: TGTGCCAGTAGACTCGTCTCCTACAGGGGGCCGGCCGGGGAGCTGTTTTTT. Full variable domain (missing parts from reference TRBV19 and TRBJ2-2): DGGITQSPKYLFRKEGQNVTLSCEQNLNHDAMYWYRQDPGQGLRLIYYSQIVNDFQKGDIAEGYSVSREKKESFPLTVTSAQKNPTAFYLCASRLVSYRGPAGELFFGEGSRLTVL.

This clonotype has only one observation. V gene TRBV4-2 combines with J gene TRBJ2-1, with D perhaps TRBD2 (5 bases). CDR1 is LGHNA, CDR2 YNFKEQ, per germline. V lost 5 bases and J 0 bases, leaving 17 bases between the germline ends. This CDR3 is 17 amino acids long. As DNA, the CDR3 is TGTGCCAGCAGCTTACGACTGGCGGGCAGCTCCTACAATGAGCAGTTCTTC. Translation: CASSLRLAGSSYNEQFF.

Many counts were recorded for this clonotype. This chain uses TRBV28 with TRBJ1-2; D is unclear. The germline V and J ends were trimmed by 6 bases and 2 bases, with 13 bases remaining between them. The CDR3 covers 14 residues. Germline assignment: CDR1 MDHEN and CDR2 SYDVKM. The CDR3 protein is CASRLMGGNYGYTF. CDR3 bases: TGTGCCAGCAGGTTGATGGGAGGCAACTATGGCTACACCTTC.

In its sample, this clonotype was seen many times. The chain joins TRBV2 to TRBJ1-5; no reliable D call. Looked up from germline, CDR1 is SNHLY and CDR2 is FYNNEI. This CDR3 is 13 amino acids long. V was trimmed by 8 bases and J by 1 base, leaving 9 bases between them. The CDR3 sequence is CASGEVSNQPQHF. In nucleotides, the CDR3 is TGTGCCAGCGGGGAGGTGAGCAATCAGCCCCAGCATTTT.

This clonotype occurred a few times. The chain combines TRBV20-1 with TRBJ2-7; no definite D call. V was trimmed by 0 bases and J by 0 bases, leaving 12 bases between them. CDR3 size: 15 residues. Germline CDR1 reads DFQATT; CDR2 reads SNEGSKA (reference sequence). The CDR3 loop is CSARDLPRSSYEQYF. The CDR3 DNA is TGCAGTGCTAGAGATTTACCCAGGAGCTCCTACGAGCAGTACTTC.

This clonotype was counted many times. The genes are TRBV5-1 and TRBJ1-1, with a tentative D call TRBD1 (6 bases). The germline CDR1 and CDR2 sequences are SGHRS and YFSETQ. The CDR3 runs to 15 residues. V gave up 0 bases and J gave up 3 bases, with 12 bases separating them. The CDR3 region has the DNA TGCGCCAGCAGCTTGGTCGCCAGGGGCGACACTGAAGCTTTCTTT. It specifies CASSLVARGDTEAFF. Using reference TRBV5-1 and TRBJ1-1 for the parts outside the CDR3, the full variable domain is KAGVTQTPRYLIKTRGQQVTLSCSPISGHRSVSWYQQTPGQGLQFLFEYFSETQRNKGNFPGRFSGRQFSNSRSEMNVSTLELGDSALYLCASSLVARGDTEAFFGQGTRLTVV.

V is TRBV9 and J is TRBJ2-5; 7 nucleotides line up with TRBD2. Germline V lookup: CDR1 SGDLS, CDR2 YYNGEE. The CDR3 length is 17 residues. The V and J ends lost 0 bases and 3 bases, in that order; junction bases with no gene match: 11. CDR3 DNA sequence: TGTGCCAGCAGCGTAGGAATGGGGGGGGGTAGGAAAGAGACCCAGTACTTC. Its translation: CASSVGMGGGRKETQYF.

This clonotype was picked up many times. The chain links TRBV28 to TRBJ2-3; tentative D call: TRBD1 (6 bases). Germline CDR1 reads MDHEN; CDR2 reads SYDVKM. The CDR3 is made up of 13 amino acids. V was shortened by 11 bases and J by 6 bases, with 18 bases between the two germline ends. CDR3 region: CALCFGQRDTQYF. The DNA of the CDR3 is TGTGCCTTATGCTTCGGACAGCGCGATACGCAGTATTTT.